This TCR beta chain was identified during a study of a mutant IDH1 vaccine in newly diagnosed glioma. At the level of the study: Vaccination began 4-6 weeks post radiotherapy alone, or with temozolomide cycles. Earlier care involved radiotherapy, temozolomide, or both, and the majority received both.

Noted time point: week 11, during vaccination. A single vaccine dose contained 300 ug of mutant IDH1 20-mer peptide, and topical imiquimod was used with it. TCRdb keeps only in-frame clones here, not all; method: immunoSEQ multiplex PCR. The data show some 120,000 clones, around 80% seen once. The germline CDR1 and CDR2 sequences are MNHNY and SVGAGI (reference sequence). The CDR3 covers 14 residues. V was clipped by 11 bases and J by 6 bases; unmatched bases: 11. Details on this clone: What it binds is unknown.

Study observations and caveats: Of the patients, 93.3% had vaccine-induced immune responses.

The sequencing here drew on PBMCs, taken from a glioma patient whose treatment included an IDH1 peptide vaccine. This receptor was taken from a man in his forties with glioma. The rearrangement links TRBV6-6 to TRBJ2-2; 8 bases match TRBD2. The DNA of the CDR3 is TGTGCCTCTTTCGGGAGGGCCTTGGCCGGGGAGCTGTTTTTT. Protein sequence: CASFGRALAGELFF.